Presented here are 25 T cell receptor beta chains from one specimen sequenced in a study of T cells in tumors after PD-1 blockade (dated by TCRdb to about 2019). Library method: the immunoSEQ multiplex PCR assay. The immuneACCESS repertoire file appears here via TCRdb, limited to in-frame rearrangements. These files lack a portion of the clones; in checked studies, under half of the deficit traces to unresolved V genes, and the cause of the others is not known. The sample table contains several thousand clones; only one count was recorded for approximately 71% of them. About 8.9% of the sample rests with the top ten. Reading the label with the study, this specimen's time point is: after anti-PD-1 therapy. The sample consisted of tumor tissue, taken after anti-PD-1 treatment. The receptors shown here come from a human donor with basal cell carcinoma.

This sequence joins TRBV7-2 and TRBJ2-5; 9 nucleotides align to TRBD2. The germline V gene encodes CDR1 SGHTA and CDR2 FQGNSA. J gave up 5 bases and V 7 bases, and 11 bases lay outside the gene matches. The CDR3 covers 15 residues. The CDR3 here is CASTPGLAGYETQYF. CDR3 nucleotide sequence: TGTGCCAGCACCCCGGGGCTAGCGGGATATGAGACCCAGTACTTC. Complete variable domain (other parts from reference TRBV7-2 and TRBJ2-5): GAGVSQSPSNKVTEKGKDVELRCDPISGHTALYWYRQSLGQGLEFLIYFQGNSAPDKSGLPSDRFSAERTGGSVSTLTIQRTQQEDSAVYLCASTPGLAGYETQYFGPGTRLLVL.

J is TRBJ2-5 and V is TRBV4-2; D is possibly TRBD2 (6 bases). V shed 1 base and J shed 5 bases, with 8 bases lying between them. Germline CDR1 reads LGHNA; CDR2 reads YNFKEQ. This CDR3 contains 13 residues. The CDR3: CASSQGGRETQYF. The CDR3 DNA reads TGTGCCAGCAGCCAAGGTGGGAGGGAGACCCAGTACTTC.

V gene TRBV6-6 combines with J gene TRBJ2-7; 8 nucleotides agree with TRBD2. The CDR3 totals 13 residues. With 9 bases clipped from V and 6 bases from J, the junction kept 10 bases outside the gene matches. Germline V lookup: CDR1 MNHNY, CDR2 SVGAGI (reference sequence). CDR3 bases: TGTGCCAGTTCGACTAGCGAATCCAGCGAGCAGTACTTC. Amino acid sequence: CASSTSESSEQYF.

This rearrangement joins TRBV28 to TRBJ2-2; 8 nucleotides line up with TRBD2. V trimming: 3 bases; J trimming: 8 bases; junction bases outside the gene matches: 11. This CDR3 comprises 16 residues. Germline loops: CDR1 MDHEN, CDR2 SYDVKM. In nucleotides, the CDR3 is TGTGCCAGCAGTTTGTTCTTGGCTAGCGGGTCTGGGGAGCTGTTTTTT. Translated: CASSLFLASGSGELFF. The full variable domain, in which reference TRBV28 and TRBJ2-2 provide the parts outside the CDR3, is DVKVTQSSRYLVKRTGEKVFLECVQDMDHENMFWYRQDPGLGLRLIYFSYDVKMKEKGDIPEGYSVSREKKERFSLILESASTNQTSMYLCASSLFLASGSGELFFGEGSRLTVL.

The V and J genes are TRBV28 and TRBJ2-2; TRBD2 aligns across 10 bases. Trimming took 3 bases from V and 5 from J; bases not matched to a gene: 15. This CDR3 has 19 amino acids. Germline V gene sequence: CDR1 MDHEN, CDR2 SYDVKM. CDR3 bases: TGTGCCAGCAGTTTTGGGTCAGGGGTCCTAGCGGGAGATACCGGGGAGCTGTTTTTT. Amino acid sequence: CASSFGSGVLAGDTGELFF.

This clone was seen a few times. CDR3 sequence (DNA): TGCAGTGCTTCCTACTACAATGAGCAGTTCTTC. This encodes CSASYYNEQFF. This sequence joins TRBV20-1 and TRBJ2-1; D is unresolved. In germline, CDR1 is DFQATT, CDR2 SNEGSKA (reference sequence). Trimming took 5 bases from V and 3 from J, leaving 5 bases between them. The CDR3 has 11 residues.

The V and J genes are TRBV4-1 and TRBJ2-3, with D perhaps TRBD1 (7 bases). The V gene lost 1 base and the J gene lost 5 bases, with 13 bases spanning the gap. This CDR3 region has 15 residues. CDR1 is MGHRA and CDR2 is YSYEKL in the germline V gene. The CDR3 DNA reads TGCGCCAGCAGCCAAGGGAGGGGGCGGAGAGATACGCAGTATTTT. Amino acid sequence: CASSQGRGRRDTQYF.

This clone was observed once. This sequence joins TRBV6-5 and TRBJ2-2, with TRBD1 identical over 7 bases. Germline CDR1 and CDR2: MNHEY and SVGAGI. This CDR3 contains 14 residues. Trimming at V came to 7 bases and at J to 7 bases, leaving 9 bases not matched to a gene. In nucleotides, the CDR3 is TGTGCCAGCACCATAAGACAGGGTGTCGGGGAGCTGTTTTTT. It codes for CASTIRQGVGELFF.

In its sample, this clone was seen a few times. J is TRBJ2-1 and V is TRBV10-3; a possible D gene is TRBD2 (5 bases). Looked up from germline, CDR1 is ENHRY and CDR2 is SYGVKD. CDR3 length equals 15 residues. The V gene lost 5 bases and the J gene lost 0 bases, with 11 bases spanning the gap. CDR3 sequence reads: CAISQRISSYNEQFF. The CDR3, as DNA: TGTGCCATCAGTCAGCGGATAAGCTCCTACAATGAGCAGTTCTTC.

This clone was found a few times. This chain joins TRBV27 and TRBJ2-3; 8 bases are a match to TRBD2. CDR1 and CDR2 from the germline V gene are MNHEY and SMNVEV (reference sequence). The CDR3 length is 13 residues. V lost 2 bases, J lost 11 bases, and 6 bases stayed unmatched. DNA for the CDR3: TGTGCCAGCAGTTTACTTTCCGCGGGGGGGCAGTATTTT. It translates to CASSLLSAGGQYF.

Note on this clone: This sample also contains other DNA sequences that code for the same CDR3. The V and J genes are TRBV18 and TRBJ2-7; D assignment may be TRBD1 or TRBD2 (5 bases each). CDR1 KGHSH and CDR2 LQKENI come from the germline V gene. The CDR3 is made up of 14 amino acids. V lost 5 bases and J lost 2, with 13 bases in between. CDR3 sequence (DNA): TGTGCCAGCTCAGCCGGGACCGGGACCTACGAGCAGTACTTC. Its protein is CASSAGTGTYEQYF.

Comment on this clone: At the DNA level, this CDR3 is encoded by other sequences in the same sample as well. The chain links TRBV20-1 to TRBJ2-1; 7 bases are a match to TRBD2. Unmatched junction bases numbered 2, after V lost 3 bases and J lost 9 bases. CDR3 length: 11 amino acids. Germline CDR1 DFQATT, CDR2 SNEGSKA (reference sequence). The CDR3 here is CSASRGGEQFF. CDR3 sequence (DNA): TGCAGTGCTAGTCGCGGGGGTGAGCAGTTCTTC.

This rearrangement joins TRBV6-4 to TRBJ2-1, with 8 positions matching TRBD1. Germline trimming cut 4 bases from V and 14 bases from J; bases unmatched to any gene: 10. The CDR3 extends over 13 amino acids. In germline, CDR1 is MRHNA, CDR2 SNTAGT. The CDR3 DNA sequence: TGTGCCAGCAGTGCGGCCCAACAGGGGGGTAAGTTCTTC. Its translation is CASSAAQQGGKFF.

The CDR3 is CASSFRDRAHSPLHF. As DNA, the CDR3 is TGTGCCAGCAGCTTCCGGGACAGGGCACATTCACCCCTCCACTTT. The chain has TRBV13 and TRBJ1-6, with TRBD1 matching over 9 bases. The J segment lost 8 bases and the V segment lost 3 bases, leaving 5 bases of the junction unmatched. CDR3 length: 15 residues. CDR1 and CDR2 from the germline V gene are PRHDT and FYEKMQ (reference sequence).

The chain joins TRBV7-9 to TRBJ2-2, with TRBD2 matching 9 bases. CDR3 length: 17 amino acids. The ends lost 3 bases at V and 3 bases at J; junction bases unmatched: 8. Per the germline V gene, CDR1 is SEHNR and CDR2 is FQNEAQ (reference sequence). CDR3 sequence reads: CASSFNSGGEYTGELFF. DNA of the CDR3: TGTGCCAGCAGCTTCAATAGCGGGGGCGAGTACACCGGGGAGCTGTTTTTT.

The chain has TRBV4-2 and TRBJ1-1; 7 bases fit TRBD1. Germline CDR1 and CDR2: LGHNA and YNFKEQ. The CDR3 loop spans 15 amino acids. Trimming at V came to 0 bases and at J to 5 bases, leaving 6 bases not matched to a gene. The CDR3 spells CASSQEGNRGTEAFF. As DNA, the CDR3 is TGTGCCAGCAGCCAAGAGGGTAACAGGGGAACTGAAGCTTTCTTT.

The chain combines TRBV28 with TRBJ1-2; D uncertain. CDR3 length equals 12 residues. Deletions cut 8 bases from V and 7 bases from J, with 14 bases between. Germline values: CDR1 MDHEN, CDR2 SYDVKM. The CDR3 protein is CASRWPYAGYTF. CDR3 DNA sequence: TGTGCCAGCCGCTGGCCGTATGCTGGCTACACCTTC.

CDR3 nucleotide sequence: TGTGCCAGCAGCGTAGGGGCGTCCTACGAGCAGTACTTC. Encoded protein: CASSVGASYEQYF. The rearrangement uses TRBV9 and TRBJ2-7; D gene uncertain. V was shortened by 0 bases and J by 1 base, with 5 bases between the two germline ends. The CDR3 sequence is 13 residues long. The germline V gene has CDR1 SGDLS and CDR2 YYNGEE.

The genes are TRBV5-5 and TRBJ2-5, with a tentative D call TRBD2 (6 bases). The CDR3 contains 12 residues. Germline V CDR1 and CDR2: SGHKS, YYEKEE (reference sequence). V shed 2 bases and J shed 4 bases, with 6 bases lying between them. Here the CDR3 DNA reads TGTGCCAGCAGCTTAGCGGGAGAGACCCAGTACTTC. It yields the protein CASSLAGETQYF.

In nucleotides, the CDR3 is TGCACCAGCAGCCAGGGGCCAGGGTTCTCTGAAGCTTTCTTT. Translating it yields CTSSQGPGFSEAFF. The rearrangement uses TRBV1 and TRBJ1-1; TRBD1 reflects the table's D call only, with no check against the DNA. TRBV1 is a recognized pseudogene. The CDR3 runs to 14 residues.

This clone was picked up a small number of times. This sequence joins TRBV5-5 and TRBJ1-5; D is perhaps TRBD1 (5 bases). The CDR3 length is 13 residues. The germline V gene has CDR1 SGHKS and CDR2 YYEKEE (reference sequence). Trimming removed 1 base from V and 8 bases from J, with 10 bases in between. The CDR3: CASSLLVGEPQHF. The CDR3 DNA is TGTGCCAGCAGCTTGCTGGTGGGGGAGCCCCAGCATTTT. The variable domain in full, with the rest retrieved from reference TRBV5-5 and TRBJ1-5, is DAGVTQSPTHLIKTRGQQVTLRCSPISGHKSVSWYQQVLGQGPQFIFQYYEKEERGRGNFPDRFSARQFPNYSSELNVNALLLGDSALYLCASSLLVGEPQHFGDGTRLSIL.

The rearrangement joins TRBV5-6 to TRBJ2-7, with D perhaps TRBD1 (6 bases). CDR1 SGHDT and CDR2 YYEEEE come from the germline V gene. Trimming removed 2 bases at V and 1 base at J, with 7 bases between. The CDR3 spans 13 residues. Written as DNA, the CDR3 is TGTGCCAGCAGCTTTAGGGGGTCCTACGAGCAGTACTTC. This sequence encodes CASSFRGSYEQYF.

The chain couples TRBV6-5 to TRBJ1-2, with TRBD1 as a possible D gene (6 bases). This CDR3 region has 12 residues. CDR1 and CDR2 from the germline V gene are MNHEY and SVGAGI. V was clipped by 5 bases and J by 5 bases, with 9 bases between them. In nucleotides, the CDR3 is TGTGCCAGCAGTACAGGGTGGTATGGCTACACCTTC. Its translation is CASSTGWYGYTF.

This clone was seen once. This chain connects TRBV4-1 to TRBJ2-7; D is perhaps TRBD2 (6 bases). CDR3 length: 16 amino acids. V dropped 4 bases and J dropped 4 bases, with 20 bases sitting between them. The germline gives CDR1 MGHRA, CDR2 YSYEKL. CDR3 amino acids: CASSPQGSRAGYEQYF. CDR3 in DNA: TGCGCCAGCAGCCCCCAGGGCTCCAGGGCGGGGTACGAGCAGTACTTC.

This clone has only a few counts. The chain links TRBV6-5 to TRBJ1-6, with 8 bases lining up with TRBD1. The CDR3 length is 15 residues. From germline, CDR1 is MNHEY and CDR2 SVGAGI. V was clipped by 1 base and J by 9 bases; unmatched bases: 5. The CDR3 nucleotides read TGTGCCAGCAGTTACTATCAGGGGGCGCGTTCACCCCTCCACTTT. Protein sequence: CASSYYQGARSPLHF.